This passage covers 12 T cell receptor beta chains from one sample sequenced in a study of blood T cells in healthy people across ages. A sample-barcoded 5' primer and a J-beta primer mix were used in a second PCR of roughly 7 to 12 cycles. From the 5' RACE reads, TCRdb called clonotypes with MiXCR, one entry per CDR3 protein. The sample has about 640,000 distinct CDR3 sequences; approximately 30% are singletons. Sequenced sample: blood. The receptor set was obtained from a woman of 80 years or more in good health.

About this clonotype: This could be a read error, since a much larger clone is one nucleotide away. The chain joins TRBV7-2 to TRBJ2-5, with D perhaps TRBD1 (6 bases). V lost 2 bases, J lost 11 bases, and 24 bases lay in between. This CDR3 is built from 16 residues. Germline V gene data show CDR1 as SGHTA and CDR2 as FQGNSA. In nucleotides, the CDR3 is TGTGCCAGCAGCTTATATTTTGGGGGCGCAAATGATGAGCAGTACTTC. This codes for CASSLYFGGANDEQYF.

This clonotype was picked up a small number of times. The CDR3 sequence is CASSVEGLGGQETQYF. CDR3 sequence (DNA): TGTGCCAGCAGCGTAGAGGGGCTAGGGGGTCAAGAGACCCAGTACTTC. V gene TRBV9 combines with J gene TRBJ2-5; TRBD1 might be the D (6 bases). The CDR3 spans 16 residues. Trimming removed 0 bases at V and 2 bases at J, with 14 bases between. Germline V gene lookup returns CDR1 SGDLS and CDR2 YYNGEE.

As regards this clonotype: A clone one base away is much larger, so this may be a read error. The conserved phenylalanine or tryptophan is not found at the CDR3 terminus, so this likely reflects a read error. The chain employs TRBV20-1 and TRBJ1-1; TRBD1 matches at 9 bases. The V gene's germline CDR1 is DFQATT and CDR2 SNEGSKA (reference sequence). This CDR3 contains 11 residues. V shed 5 bases, J shed 8 bases, and the junction held 3 bases outside the gene matches. CDR3 loop: CSAGGTGEAFC. The CDR3 coding sequence is TGCAGTGCTGGAGGGACAGGGGAAGCTTTCTGT.

This clonotype was observed many times. The V and J genes are TRBV9 and TRBJ2-7, with D possibly matching TRBD1 (6 bases). CDR3 length equals 15 residues. The germline gives CDR1 SGDLS, CDR2 YYNGEE. V lost 0 bases to trimming and J lost 0 bases, with 10 bases between them. The chain's CDR3 is CASSVDRAASYEQYF. The CDR3 bases are TGTGCCAGCAGCGTAGACAGGGCCGCCTCCTACGAGCAGTACTTC.

Of note for this clonotype: This sequence may be a read error, since a much larger clone differs from it by one base. Here the CDR3 reads CAASRGGTGNNEQFF. Written as DNA, the CDR3 is TGTGCCGCCAGCAGAGGTGGGACAGGTAATAATGAGCAGTTCTTC. This chain links TRBV15 with TRBJ2-1; 8 bases agree with TRBD1. Germline values: CDR1 LNHNV, CDR2 YYDKDF (reference sequence). The CDR3 has 15 residues.

Points on this clonotype: The CDR3 does not end in the conserved phenylalanine or tryptophan, so this is likely a read error. The chain links TRBV9 to TRBJ2-7, with D maybe TRBD2 (6 bases). Germline loops: CDR1 SGDLS, CDR2 YYNGEE. There are 14 residues in the CDR3. CDR3 in DNA: TGTGCCCGCAGCGTGGGGGACTCCTCCTACGAGCAGTACTTA. This codes for CARSVGDSSYEQYL.

This clonotype was seen many times. The V and J genes are TRBV7-3 and TRBJ2-3; D may be TRBD2 (7 bases). This CDR3 contains 18 residues. Germline V gene data show CDR1 as SGHTA and CDR2 as FQGTGA. V gave up 5 bases and J gave up 3 bases, with 24 bases separating them. The CDR3, as DNA: TGTGCCAGCAGCCGGGGGGCCCGCAGGGTGGATGGTACAGATACGCAGTATTTT. Its protein is CASSRGARRVDGTDTQYF.

This clonotype was observed many times. The gene calls are TRBV7-9 and TRBJ2-4, with 7 bases identical to TRBD2. The ends lost 4 bases at V and 2 bases at J; junction bases unmatched: 2. In germline, CDR1 is SEHNR, CDR2 FQNEAQ (reference sequence). The CDR3 is 14 residues long. The CDR3 sequence: CASSWGGSKNIQYF. The CDR3 DNA reads TGTGCCAGCAGCTGGGGGGGGTCCAAAAACATTCAGTACTTC.

This clonotype was counted between two and nine times. V usage is TRBV7-2 and J usage is TRBJ2-3, with a weak D call TRBD2 (6 bases). Germline CDR1 is SGHTA and CDR2 is FQGNSA. This CDR3 contains 13 residues. Trimming shortened V by 10 bases and J by 1 base, and 12 bases separated the two germline ends. This CDR3 reads CATEGGRTDTQYF. CDR3 bases: TGTGCCACTGAAGGAGGGCGCACAGATACGCAGTATTTT.

This clonotype was recorded many times. The chain links TRBV20-1 to TRBJ2-5; TRBD2 agrees at 10 bases. The junction had 7 bases not matched to a gene; V was cut back by 4 bases and J by 5 bases. There are 14 residues in the CDR3. In germline, CDR1 is DFQATT, CDR2 SNEGSKA (reference sequence). Here the CDR3 reads CSAKLAGERETQYF. CDR3 in DNA: TGCAGTGCTAAGCTAGCGGGGGAGAGGGAGACCCAGTACTTC.

To note about this clonotype: This sequence may be a read error, since a much larger clone differs from it by one base. V and J are TRBV6-5 and TRBJ1-2, with TRBD1 as a possible D gene (5 bases). CDR3 size: 12 residues. V was cut by 4 bases and J by 8 bases, with 11 bases left in between. From germline, CDR1 is MNHEY and CDR2 SVGAGI. The CDR3: CASSSTEGGYTF. The CDR3 DNA reads TGTGCCAGCAGTTCGACAGAAGGCGGCTACACCTTC.

This clonotype appeared a few times. A read error is possible here, since a much larger clone lies one base away. The V and J genes are TRBV9 and TRBJ2-7; the D gene could be TRBD1 or TRBD2 (6 bases each). The germline V gene has CDR1 SGDLS and CDR2 YYNGEE. CDR3 length: 16 residues. Trimming shortened V by 2 bases and J by 6 bases, and 21 bases separated the two germline ends. The chain's CDR3 is CASSVEGRGAGGEQYF. The CDR3 coding sequence is TGTGCCAGCAGCGTCGAAGGTAGGGGGGCGGGCGGCGAGCAGTACTTC.